The entry below describes one T cell receptor (beta chain). Antigen unknown. The data were obtained in a study of T cell responses to AZD1222 COVID-19 vaccine. Assay used: immunoSEQ multiplex PCR; TCRdb lists only in-frame clones, some missing. The profile covers about 78,000 clones, with approximately 85% appearing a single time and approximately 5.4% taken by the ten largest. V lost 8 bases to trimming and J lost 8 bases, with 9 bases between them. This CDR3 is 11 amino acids long. Germline V CDR1 and CDR2: MNHEY, SVGAGI. The study, taken as a whole, reports: Researchers took repertoire samples only after the peak T cell response had come.

The chain carries TRBV6-5 and TRBJ1-4; D is uncertain. The sequences come from peripheral blood, collected on day 0 of MenACWY control vaccination. The clonotype was recovered from an adult in good health. The CDR3 region has the DNA TGTGCCAGCGGTCGTAGGGAAAAACTGTTTTTT. Its protein product is CASGRREKLFF.